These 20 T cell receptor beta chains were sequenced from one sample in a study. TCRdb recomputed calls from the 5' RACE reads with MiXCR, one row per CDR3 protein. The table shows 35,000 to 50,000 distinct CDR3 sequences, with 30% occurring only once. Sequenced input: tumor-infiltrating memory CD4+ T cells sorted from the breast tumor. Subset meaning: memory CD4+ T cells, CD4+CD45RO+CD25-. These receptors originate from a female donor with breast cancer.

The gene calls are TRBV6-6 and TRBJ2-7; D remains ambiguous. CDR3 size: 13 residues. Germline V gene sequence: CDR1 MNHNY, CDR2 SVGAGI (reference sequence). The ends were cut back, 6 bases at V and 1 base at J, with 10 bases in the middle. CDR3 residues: CASSFEESYEQYF. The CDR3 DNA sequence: TGTGCCAGCAGCTTCGAGGAATCCTACGAGCAGTACTTC.

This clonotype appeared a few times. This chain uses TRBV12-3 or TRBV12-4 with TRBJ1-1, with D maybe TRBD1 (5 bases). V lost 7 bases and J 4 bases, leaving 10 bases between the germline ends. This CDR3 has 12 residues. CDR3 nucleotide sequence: TGTGCCAGCAAGAGGGGATCCACTGAAGCTTTCTTT. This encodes CASKRGSTEAFF.

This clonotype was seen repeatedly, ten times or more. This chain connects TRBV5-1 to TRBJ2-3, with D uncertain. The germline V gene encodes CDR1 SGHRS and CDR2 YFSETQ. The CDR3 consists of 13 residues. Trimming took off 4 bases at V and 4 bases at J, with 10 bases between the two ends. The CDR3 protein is CASSEKGADTQYF. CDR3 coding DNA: TGCGCCAGCAGCGAAAAAGGCGCAGATACGCAGTATTTT.

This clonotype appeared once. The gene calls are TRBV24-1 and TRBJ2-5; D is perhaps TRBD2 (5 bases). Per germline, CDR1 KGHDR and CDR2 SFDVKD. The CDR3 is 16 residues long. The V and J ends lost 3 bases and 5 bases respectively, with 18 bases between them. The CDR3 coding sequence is TGTGCCACCAGTGATCGAAATAACGGGGTTTGGGAGACCCAGTACTTC. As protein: CATSDRNNGVWETQYF.

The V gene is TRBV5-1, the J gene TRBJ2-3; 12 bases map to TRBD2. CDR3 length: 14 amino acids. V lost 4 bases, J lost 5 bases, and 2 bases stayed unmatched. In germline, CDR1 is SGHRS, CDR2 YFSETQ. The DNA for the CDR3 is TGCGCCAGCAGCGCTAGCGGGAGGGGAGATACGCAGTATTTT. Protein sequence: CASSASGRGDTQYF.

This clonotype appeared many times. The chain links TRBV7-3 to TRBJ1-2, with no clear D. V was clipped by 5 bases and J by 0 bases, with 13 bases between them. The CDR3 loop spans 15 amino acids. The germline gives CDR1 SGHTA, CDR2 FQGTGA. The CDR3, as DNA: TGTGCCAGCAGCGCAGACGGATACACTAACTATGGCTACACCTTC. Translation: CASSADGYTNYGYTF. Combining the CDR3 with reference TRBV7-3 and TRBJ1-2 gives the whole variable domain GAGVSQTPSNKVTEKGKYVELRCDPISGHTALYWYRQSLGQGPEFLIYFQGTGAADDSGLPNDRFFAVRPEGSVSTLKIQRTERGDSAVYLCASSADGYTNYGYTFGSGTRLTVV.

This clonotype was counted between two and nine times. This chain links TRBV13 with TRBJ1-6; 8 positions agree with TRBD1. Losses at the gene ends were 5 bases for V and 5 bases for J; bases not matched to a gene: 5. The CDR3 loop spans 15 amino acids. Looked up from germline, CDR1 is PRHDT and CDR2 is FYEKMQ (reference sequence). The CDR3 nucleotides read TGTGCCAGCAGCCAGCGGACAGGGAATAATTCACCCCTCCACTTT. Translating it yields CASSQRTGNNSPLHF. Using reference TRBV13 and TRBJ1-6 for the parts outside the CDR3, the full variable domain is AAGVIQSPRHLIKEKRETATLKCYPIPRHDTVYWYQQGPGQDPQFLISFYEKMQSDKGSIPDRFSAQQFSDYHSELNMSSLELGDSALYFCASSQRTGNNSPLHFGNGTRLTVT.

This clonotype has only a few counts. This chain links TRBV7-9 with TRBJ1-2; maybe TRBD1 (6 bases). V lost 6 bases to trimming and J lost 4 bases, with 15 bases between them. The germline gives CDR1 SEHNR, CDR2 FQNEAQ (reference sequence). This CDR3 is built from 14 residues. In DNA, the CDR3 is TGTGCCAGCAGGGCCCGGACAGACCTCTATGGCTACACCTTC. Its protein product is CASRARTDLYGYTF.

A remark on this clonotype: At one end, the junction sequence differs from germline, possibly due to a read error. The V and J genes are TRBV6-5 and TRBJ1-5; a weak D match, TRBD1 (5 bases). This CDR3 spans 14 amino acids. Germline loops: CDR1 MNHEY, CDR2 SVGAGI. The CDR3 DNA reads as TGTACCAGCCGTGCCGGGGACCCCAATCAGCCCCAGCATTTT. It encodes CTSRAGDPNQPQHF.

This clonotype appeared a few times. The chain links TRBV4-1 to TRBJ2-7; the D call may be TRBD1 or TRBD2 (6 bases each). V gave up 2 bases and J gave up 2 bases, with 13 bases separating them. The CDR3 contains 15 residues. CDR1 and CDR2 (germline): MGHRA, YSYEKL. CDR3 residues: CASSQLATGAYEQYF. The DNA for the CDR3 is TGCGCCAGCAGCCAACTAGCGACAGGCGCCTACGAGCAGTACTTC.

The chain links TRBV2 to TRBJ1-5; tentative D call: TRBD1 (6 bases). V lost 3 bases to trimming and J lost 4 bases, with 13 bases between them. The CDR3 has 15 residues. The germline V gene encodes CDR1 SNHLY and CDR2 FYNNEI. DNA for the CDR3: TGTGCCAGCAGTGATGGGGGCAGACAAAATCAGCCCCAGCATTTT. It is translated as CASSDGGRQNQPQHF.

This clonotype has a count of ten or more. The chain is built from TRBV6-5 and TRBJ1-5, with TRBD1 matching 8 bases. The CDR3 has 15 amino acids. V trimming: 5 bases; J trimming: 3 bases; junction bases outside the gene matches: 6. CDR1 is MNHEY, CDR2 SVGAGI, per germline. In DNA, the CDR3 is TGTGCCAGCAGTCGCGGACAGGGCGTCAATCAGCCCCAGCATTTT. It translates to CASSRGQGVNQPQHF.

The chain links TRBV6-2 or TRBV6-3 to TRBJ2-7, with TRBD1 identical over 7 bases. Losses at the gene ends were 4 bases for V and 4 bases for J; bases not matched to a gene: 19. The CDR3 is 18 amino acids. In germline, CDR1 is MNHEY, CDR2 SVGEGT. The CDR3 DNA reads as TGTGCCAGCAGTTCCTACGGGATCCGGACAGGAGGAAATTACGAGCAGTACTTC. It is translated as CASSSYGIRTGGNYEQYF.

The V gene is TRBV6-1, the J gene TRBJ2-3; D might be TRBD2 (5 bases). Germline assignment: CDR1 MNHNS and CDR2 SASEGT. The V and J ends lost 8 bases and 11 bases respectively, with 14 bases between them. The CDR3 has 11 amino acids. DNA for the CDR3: TGTGCCAGCGACGAGCGGACCAGGCAGTATTTT. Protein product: CASDERTRQYF.

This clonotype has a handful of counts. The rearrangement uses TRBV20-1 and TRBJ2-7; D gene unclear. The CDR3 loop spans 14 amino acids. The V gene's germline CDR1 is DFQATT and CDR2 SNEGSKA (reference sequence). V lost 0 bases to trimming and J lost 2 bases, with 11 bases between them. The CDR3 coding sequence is TGCAGTGCTAGAGATTCCCCGGGCCCCTACGAGCAGTACTTC. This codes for CSARDSPGPYEQYF.

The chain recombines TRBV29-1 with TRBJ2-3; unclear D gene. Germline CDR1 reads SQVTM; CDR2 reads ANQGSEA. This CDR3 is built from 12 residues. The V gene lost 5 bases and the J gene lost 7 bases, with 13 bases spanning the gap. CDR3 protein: CSVSPDRNTQYF. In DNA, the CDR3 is TGCAGCGTTTCCCCCGATAGGAATACGCAGTATTTT.

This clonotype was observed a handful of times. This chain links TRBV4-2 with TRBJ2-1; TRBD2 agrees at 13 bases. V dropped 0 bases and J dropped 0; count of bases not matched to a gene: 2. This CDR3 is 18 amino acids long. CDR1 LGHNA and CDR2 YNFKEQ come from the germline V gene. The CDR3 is CASSQELAGGLSYNEQFF. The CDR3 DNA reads TGTGCCAGCAGCCAAGAACTAGCGGGGGGGCTCTCCTACAATGAGCAGTTCTTC.

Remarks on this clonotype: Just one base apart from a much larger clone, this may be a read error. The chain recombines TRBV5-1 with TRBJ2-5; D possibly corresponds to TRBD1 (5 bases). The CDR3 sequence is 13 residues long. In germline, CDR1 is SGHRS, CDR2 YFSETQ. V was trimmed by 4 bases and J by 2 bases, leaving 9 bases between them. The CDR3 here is CASSPDNQETQYF. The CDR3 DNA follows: TGCGCCAGCAGCCCGGACAATCAAGAGACCCAGTACTTC.

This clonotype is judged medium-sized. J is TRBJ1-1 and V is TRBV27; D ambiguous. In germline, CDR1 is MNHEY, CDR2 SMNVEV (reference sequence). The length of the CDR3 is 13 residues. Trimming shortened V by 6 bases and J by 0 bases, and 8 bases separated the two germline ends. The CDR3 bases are TGTGCCAGCAGCTTAGCCCTGAACACTGAAGCTTTCTTT. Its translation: CASSLALNTEAFF.

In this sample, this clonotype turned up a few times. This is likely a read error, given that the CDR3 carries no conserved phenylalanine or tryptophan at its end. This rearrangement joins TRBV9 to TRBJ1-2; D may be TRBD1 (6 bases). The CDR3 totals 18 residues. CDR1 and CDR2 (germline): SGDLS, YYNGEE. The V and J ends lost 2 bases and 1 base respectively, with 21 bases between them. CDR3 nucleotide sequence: TGTGCCAGCAGCGTGAGCGGGGGGGCGGCAGAAGTTAACTATGGCTACACCTCC. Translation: CASSVSGGAAEVNYGYTS.